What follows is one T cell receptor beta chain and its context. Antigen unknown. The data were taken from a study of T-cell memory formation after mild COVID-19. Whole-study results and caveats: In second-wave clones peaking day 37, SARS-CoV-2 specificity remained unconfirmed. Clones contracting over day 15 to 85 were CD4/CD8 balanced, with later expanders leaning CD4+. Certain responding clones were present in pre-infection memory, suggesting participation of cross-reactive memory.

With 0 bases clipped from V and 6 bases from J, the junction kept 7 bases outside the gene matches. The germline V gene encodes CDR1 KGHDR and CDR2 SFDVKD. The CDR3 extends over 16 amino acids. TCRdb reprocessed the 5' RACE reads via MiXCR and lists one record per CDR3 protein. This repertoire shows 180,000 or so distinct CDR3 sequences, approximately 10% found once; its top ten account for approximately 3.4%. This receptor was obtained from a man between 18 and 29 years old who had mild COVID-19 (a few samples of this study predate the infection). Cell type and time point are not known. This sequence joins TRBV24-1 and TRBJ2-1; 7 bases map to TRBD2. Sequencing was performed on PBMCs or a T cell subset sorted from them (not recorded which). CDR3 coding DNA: TGTGCCACCAGTGATTTGTGGAGCGGGAAGGTCAATGAGCAGTTCTTC. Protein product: CATSDLWSGKVNEQFF.